The present entry profiles one T cell receptor (beta chain) with its context. The data are from a study of blood T cell repertoires in COVID-19. Study context: T cells, B-cell-depleted T cells, or PBMCs provided the cDNA or gDNA that served as material.

Original analysis: The authors estimated nucleated cell counts from reference gene primer amplification. Some clones are missing from TCRdb's copy, which holds only in-frame ones; the method was immunoSEQ multiplex PCR. The V and J calls and clone size were taken over from that table, and D and trimming were inferred from the DNA. The sample consists of a few hundred thousand clones, roughly 89% of them appearing once. The CDR3 consists of 15 residues. CDR1 and CDR2 (germline): SGHVS, FQNEAQ. V was shortened by 6 bases and J by 2 bases, with 16 bases between the two germline ends. Patients from Seattle were sampled longitudinally, starting during active infection.

The V and J genes are TRBV7-8 and TRBJ1-1; possible D gene TRBD1, 6 bases. Sequences were obtained from peripheral blood. The receptor comes from a woman aged 30 to 39 with COVID-19, enrolled during active disease. CDR3 sequence: CASSSLDRRNTEAFF. The DNA for the CDR3 is TGTGCCAGCAGTTCCCTAGACAGGAGAAACACTGAAGCTTTCTTT.